The subject of this entry is one T cell receptor (beta chain). Its antigen is unknown. Genomic DNA constituted the template upon which TCR beta VDJ and CDR3 profiling was performed. TCRdb analysed the reads with MiXCR anew, one entry per CDR3 protein. The data hold about 130,000 distinct CDR3 sequences, with about 48% observed a single time. This CDR3 contains 15 residues. The V segment lost 5 bases and the J segment 4 bases; nucleotides outside the gene matches: 7. The germline CDR1 and CDR2 sequences are MGHDK and SYGVNS. This sample stems from a study of CD8+CD57+ T cells in acquired aplastic anemia. Study details: The study obtained an average of around 2.9 ug of DNA from sorted CD4+ and CD8+ cells. The average read count for CD4+ cells in healthy donors was 10 million to 12 million. Overall study results and limits: Common to patients and controls were 25 to 30 CD8+ CDR3 sequences. Patients showed no significant difference from controls in CD8+ Simpson's diversity.

This sequence joins TRBV25-1 and TRBJ1-1; TRBD1 aligns across 10 bases. This receptor was obtained from a human donor in good health, serving as a control. Sequences were obtained from sorted CD4+, CD8+, or CD8+CD57+ T cells (not recorded which) from PBMCs. The CDR3 nucleotides read TGTGCCAGCAGTCCCCGGACAGGGGGTGGCACTGAAGCTTTCTTT. As protein: CASSPRTGGGTEAFF.